The present T cell receptor beta chain was sequenced within a study of CD8+ T cells in alopecia areata. Study-level information: Treatment of the treated patients consisted of oral tofacitinib, 5 to 10 mg twice daily.

In each case, RNA was isolated and then reverse transcribed into cDNA as the sequencing template. The table came from immunoSEQ multiplex PCR; TCRdb's copy has only in-frame clones and leaves some out. The sample lists more than 95,000 clones, roughly 57% occurring once. Treatment: oral pan-JAK inhibitor, 5-10 mg twice daily. Collection of lesional scalp punch biopsies and peripheral blood was performed in alopecia areata patients. Study-level results: Higher clonality and more expanded CD8+ clones appeared in lesional than normal scalp.

Regarding this clone: The antigen is not known.

This CDR3 spans 12 amino acids. Germline lookup yields CDR1 SEHNR and CDR2 FQNEAQ (reference sequence). Trimming cost V 8 bases and J 5 bases, with 12 bases left between them. Sequences were derived from CD4+ T cells sorted from blood, sampled at week 4, from a patient treated with tofacitinib. This clonotype was obtained from a human donor with alopecia areata. The V and J genes are TRBV7-9 and TRBJ1-2, with D perhaps TRBD1 (5 bases). CDR3 protein: CASDRDLYGYTF. As DNA, the CDR3 is TGTGCCAGCGACAGAGACCTATATGGCTACACCTTC.